These 21 T cell receptor beta chains were sequenced from one sample in a study of T cell repertoires in cytomegalovirus infection. Each CDR3 protein gets one entry after TCRdb re-called the reads with MiXCR. The table includes more than 400,000 distinct CDR3 sequences, less than 30% detected once. The sequencing sample was made of PBMCs. These receptors came from a human donor in good health (CMV status not recorded). Some clones in this sample may be carry-over from other donors' samples.

The chain links TRBV12-3 or TRBV12-4 to TRBJ1-6, with unresolved D. CDR3 size: 13 residues. V lost 3 bases and J 13 bases, leaving 13 bases between the germline ends. CDR3 in DNA: TGTGCCAGCAGTTTCCAGACGGGGTCCCCCCTCCACTTT. Protein: CASSFQTGSPLHF.

The chain joins TRBV7-2 to TRBJ2-3, with 10 positions matching TRBD2. Germline lookup yields CDR1 SGHTA and CDR2 FQGNSA. The junction had 10 bases not matched to a gene; V was cut back by 1 base and J by 9 bases. The CDR3 totals 16 residues. The CDR3 DNA reads TGTGCCAGCAGCTTAGGGGTCTTAGCGGGAGGAGGGACGCAGTATTTT. Residues: CASSLGVLAGGGTQYF.

The gene calls are TRBV28 and TRBJ2-7; 13 bases match TRBD2. Trimming cost V 5 bases and J 2 bases; bases outside gene matches: 12. This CDR3 region has 18 residues. Looked up from germline, CDR1 is MDHEN and CDR2 is SYDVKM. This chain's CDR3 is CASSISGLAGDKAYEQYF. The DNA for the CDR3 is TGTGCCAGCAGTATCTCCGGACTAGCGGGAGATAAGGCCTACGAGCAGTACTTC.

The V and J genes are TRBV6-2 or TRBV6-3 and TRBJ1-5, with D unclear. V lost 4 bases, J lost 7 bases, and 11 bases lay in between. The CDR3 spans 13 residues. The V gene's germline CDR1 is MNHEY and CDR2 SVGEGT. CDR3 sequence: CASSFGAGQPQHF. The CDR3 DNA reads TGTGCCAGCAGTTTTGGCGCGGGGCAGCCCCAGCATTTT.

This rearrangement joins TRBV29-1 to TRBJ2-7; TRBD2 aligns across 7 bases. V shed 3 bases, J shed 2 bases, and the junction held 10 bases outside the gene matches. The CDR3 covers 15 residues. Germline CDR1 is SQVTM and CDR2 is ANQGSEA. CDR3 sequence: CSVDGITGGTYEQYF. DNA of the CDR3: TGCAGCGTTGATGGAATTACGGGAGGCACCTACGAGCAGTACTTC.

This clonotype showed up many times. CDR3 loop: CASNPTGGNQPQHF. The CDR3 coding sequence is TGTGCCAGCAACCCTACAGGGGGCAATCAGCCCCAGCATTTT. The V gene is TRBV7-2, the J gene TRBJ1-5, with 7 bases lining up with TRBD1. V dropped 7 bases and J dropped 2; count of bases not matched to a gene: 5. This CDR3 is built from 14 residues. Germline assignment: CDR1 SGHTA and CDR2 FQGNSA.

This chain joins TRBV12-3 or TRBV12-4 and TRBJ1-1, with D uncertain. The length of the CDR3 is 14 residues. V gave up 2 bases and J gave up 10 bases, with 17 bases separating them. CDR3 DNA sequence: TGTGCCAGCAGTTTAATTCCCGGCCCCCAGGCAGCTTTCTTT. As protein: CASSLIPGPQAAFF.

Ten or more counts support this clonotype. The chain joins TRBV7-2 to TRBJ1-5; D perhaps matches TRBD1 (5 bases). CDR3 length: 15 residues. Germline lookup yields CDR1 SGHTA and CDR2 FQGNSA. Trimming stripped 1 base from V and 5 bases from J, with 12 bases between. As DNA, the CDR3 is TGTGCCAGCAGCTTAGATGGCGGGGCCCATCAGCCCCAGCATTTT. Its translation: CASSLDGGAHQPQHF.

The J gene is TRBJ2-1, the V gene TRBV19, with 9 bases lining up with TRBD1. The ends lost 7 bases at V and 8 bases at J; junction bases unmatched: 6. The CDR3 length is 13 residues. Germline lookup yields CDR1 LNHDA and CDR2 SQIVND (reference sequence). In DNA, the CDR3 is TGTGCCAGTATACCGGGACAGGGCGATGAGCAGTTCTTC. Protein product: CASIPGQGDEQFF.

Concerning this clonotype: This may arise from a read error, as a much more abundant clone is one base away. V and J are TRBV7-2 and TRBJ2-7; a possible D gene is TRBD2 (5 bases). The CDR3 is 15 amino acids. Trimming took 3 bases from V and 3 from J, leaving 15 bases between them. The V gene's germline CDR1 is SGHTA and CDR2 FQGNSA. CDR3 coding DNA: TGTGCCAGCAGCTTCGGAGCGGCGGATATCTACGAGCAGTACTTC. Amino acid sequence: CASSFGAADIYEQYF. Full variable domain (remainder filled in from reference TRBV7-2 and TRBJ2-7): GAGVSQSPSNKVTEKGKDVELRCDPISGHTALYWYRQSLGQGLEFLIYFQGNSAPDKSGLPSDRFSAERTGGSVSTLTIQRTQQEDSAVYLCASSFGAADIYEQYFGPGTRLTVT.

This clonotype was seen a handful of times. The rearrangement joins TRBV7-2 to TRBJ1-5; TRBD1 matches at 7 bases. The V segment lost 4 bases and the J segment 6 bases; nucleotides outside the gene matches: 6. This CDR3 is built from 14 residues. CDR1 and CDR2 from the germline V gene are SGHTA and FQGNSA. The CDR3 DNA reads as TGTGCCAGCAGCTACGACAGGGTAGGTCAGCCCCAGCATTTT. This gives the protein CASSYDRVGQPQHF.

This rearrangement joins TRBV20-1 to TRBJ1-4, with TRBD1 matching 8 bases. The V and J ends lost 6 bases and 7 bases, in that order; junction bases with no gene match: 10. The CDR3 totals 14 residues. Germline V gene data show CDR1 as DFQATT and CDR2 as SNEGSKA (reference sequence). The DNA for the CDR3 is TGCAGTGCACAACAGGGGACAGGTCTTGAAAAACTGTTTTTT. Translation: CSAQQGTGLEKLFF.

About this clonotype itself: A single base separates this from a much larger clone, so it may be a read error. The chain recombines TRBV11-3 with TRBJ2-4; D might be TRBD2 (6 bases). Germline values: CDR1 SGHNT, CDR2 YENEEA. Trimming took off 1 base at V and 0 bases at J, with 22 bases between the two ends. The CDR3 is 20 amino acids. CDR3 sequence (DNA): TGTGCCAGCAGCTTAGCCACGTCCGCGGGACTGAGGATAGCCAAAAACATTCAGTACTTC. Its translation: CASSLATSAGLRIAKNIQYF.

This clonotype showed up just a few times. The chain employs TRBV9 and TRBJ2-1, with D uncertain. This CDR3 is 14 amino acids long. In germline, CDR1 is SGDLS, CDR2 YYNGEE. Trimming removed 3 bases from V and 7 bases from J, with 14 bases in between. CDR3 region: CASSAHPWANEQFF. CDR3 DNA sequence: TGTGCCAGCAGCGCCCATCCCTGGGCGAATGAGCAGTTCTTC.

V gene TRBV20-1 combines with J gene TRBJ2-2; the D is unclear. Germline loops: CDR1 DFQATT, CDR2 SNEGSKA (reference sequence). Trimming shortened V by 4 bases and J by 9 bases, and 6 bases separated the two germline ends. This CDR3 has 10 amino acids. This chain's CDR3 is CSAKGRELFF. Here the CDR3 DNA reads TGCAGTGCTAAGGGCCGGGAGCTGTTTTTT.

In its sample, this clonotype was seen a few times. The rearrangement links TRBV19 to TRBJ1-4; TRBD1 is a possible D gene (6 bases). CDR3 size: 15 residues. With 3 bases removed from V and 8 bases from J, the gap between germline ends came to 16 bases. Germline values: CDR1 LNHDA, CDR2 SQIVND (reference sequence). The CDR3 is CASSIRGGTTEKLFF. In nucleotides, the CDR3 is TGTGCCAGTAGTATTAGAGGGGGGACAACGGAAAAACTGTTTTTT.

This chain links TRBV6-2 or TRBV6-3 with TRBJ1-3; D perhaps matches TRBD1 (6 bases). The germline V and J ends were trimmed by 6 bases and 4 bases, with 16 bases remaining between them. Germline CDR1 reads MNHEY; CDR2 reads SVGEGT. The CDR3 extends over 15 amino acids. CDR3 amino acids: CASSKSTGFGNTIYF. CDR3 in DNA: TGTGCCAGCAGCAAGTCGACAGGATTCGGAAACACCATATATTTT.

The CDR3 DNA sequence: TGTGCCAGCAGCTTAGCGGAGGGGGCTTTTGGTCAGCCCCAGCATTTT. Residues: CASSLAEGAFGQPQHF. The chain employs TRBV7-9 and TRBJ1-5; 7 nucleotides match TRBD1. CDR3 size: 16 residues. Germline CDR1 reads SEHNR; CDR2 reads FQNEAQ (reference sequence). Trimming removed 0 bases from V and 6 bases from J; junction bases left unmatched: 8.

The sample holds a few counts of this clonotype. The V and J genes are TRBV7-8 and TRBJ1-1; the match to TRBD1 covers 10 bases. CDR1 and CDR2 (germline): SGHVS, FQNEAQ. The CDR3 spans 14 residues. Germline trimming cut 6 bases from V and 7 bases from J; bases unmatched to any gene: 8. CDR3 protein: CASSLDRGPYEAFF. For the CDR3, the DNA is TGTGCCAGCAGTCTCGACAGGGGGCCTTATGAAGCTTTCTTT. Full variable domain (missing parts from reference TRBV7-8 and TRBJ1-1): GAGVSQSPRYKVAKRGQDVALRCDPISGHVSLFWYQQALGQGPEFLTYFQNEAQLDKSGLPSDRFFAERPEGSVSTLKIQRTQQEDSAVYLCASSLDRGPYEAFFGQGTRLTVV.

In regard to this clonotype: The junction and the germline gene differ at one end; a read error may be behind it. V is TRBV29-1 and J is TRBJ1-3; TRBD1 might be the D (6 bases). Germline CDR1 reads SQVTM; CDR2 reads ANQGSEA. The CDR3 is 13 amino acids. CDR3 amino acids: CSVIGQSGNTVYF. Here the CDR3 DNA reads TGCAGCGTTATCGGACAGAGCGGAAACACCGTATATTTT.

The chain employs TRBV6-4 and TRBJ2-2, with 10 bases that match TRBD2. The CDR3 is 14 residues long. V lost 6 bases and J lost 6; bases outside the gene matches: 4. The V gene's germline CDR1 is MRHNA and CDR2 SNTAGT. The CDR3 DNA sequence: TGTGCCAGCAGGAGCGGGAGGGAGGCCGGGGAGCTGTTTTTT. Translated, it gives CASRSGREAGELFF.